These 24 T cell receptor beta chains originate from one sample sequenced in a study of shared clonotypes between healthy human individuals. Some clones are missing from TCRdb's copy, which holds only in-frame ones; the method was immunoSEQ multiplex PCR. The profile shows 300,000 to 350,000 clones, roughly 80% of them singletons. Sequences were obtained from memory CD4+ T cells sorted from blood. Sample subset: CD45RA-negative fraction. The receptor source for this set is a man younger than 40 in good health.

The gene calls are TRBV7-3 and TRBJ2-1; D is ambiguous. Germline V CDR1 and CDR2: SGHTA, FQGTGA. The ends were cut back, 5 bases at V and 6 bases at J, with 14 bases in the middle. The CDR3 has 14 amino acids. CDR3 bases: TGTGCCAGCAGCCCTTGGACCGCTGCCAATGAGCAGTTCTTC. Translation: CASSPWTAANEQFF. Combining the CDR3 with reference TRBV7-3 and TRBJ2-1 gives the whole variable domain GAGVSQTPSNKVTEKGKYVELRCDPISGHTALYWYRQSLGQGPEFLIYFQGTGAADDSGLPNDRFFAVRPEGSVSTLKIQRTERGDSAVYLCASSPWTAANEQFFGPGTRLTVL.

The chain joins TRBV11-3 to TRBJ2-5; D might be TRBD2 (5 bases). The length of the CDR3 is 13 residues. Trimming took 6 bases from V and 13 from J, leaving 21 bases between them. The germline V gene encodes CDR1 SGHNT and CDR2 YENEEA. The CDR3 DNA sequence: TGTGCCAGCAGTCCAGGTCGACGGGAAGAAATGTACTTC. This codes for CASSPGRREEMYF.

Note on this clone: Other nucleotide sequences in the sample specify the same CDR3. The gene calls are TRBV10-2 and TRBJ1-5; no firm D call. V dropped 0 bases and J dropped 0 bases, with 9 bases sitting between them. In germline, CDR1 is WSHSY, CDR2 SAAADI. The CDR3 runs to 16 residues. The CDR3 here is CASSESPGNSNQPQHF. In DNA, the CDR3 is TGCGCCAGCAGTGAGTCCCCCGGTAATAGCAATCAGCCCCAGCATTTT.

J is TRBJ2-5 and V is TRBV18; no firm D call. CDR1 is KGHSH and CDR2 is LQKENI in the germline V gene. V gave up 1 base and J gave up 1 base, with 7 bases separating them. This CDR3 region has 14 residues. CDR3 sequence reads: CASSPRRTQETQYF. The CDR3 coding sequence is TGTGCCAGCTCACCACGTAGGACCCAAGAGACCCAGTACTTC.

The CDR3 DNA reads TGCGCCAGCAGCTTGCGGACTAGCGGGAGGGCGTCGAATGAGCAGTTCTTC. Encoded protein: CASSLRTSGRASNEQFF. V gene TRBV5-1 combines with J gene TRBJ2-1; 15 bases are a match to TRBD2. Trimming took 1 base from V and 7 from J; bases not matched to a gene: 6. The germline gives CDR1 SGHRS, CDR2 YFSETQ. The CDR3 loop spans 17 amino acids.

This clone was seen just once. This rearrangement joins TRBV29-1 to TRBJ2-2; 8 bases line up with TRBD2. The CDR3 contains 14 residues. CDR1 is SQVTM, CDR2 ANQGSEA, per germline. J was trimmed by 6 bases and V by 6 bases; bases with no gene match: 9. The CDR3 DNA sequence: TGCAGCGTCCTCTCGGGGGGGTCCGCCGGGGAGCTGTTTTTT. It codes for CSVLSGGSAGELFF.

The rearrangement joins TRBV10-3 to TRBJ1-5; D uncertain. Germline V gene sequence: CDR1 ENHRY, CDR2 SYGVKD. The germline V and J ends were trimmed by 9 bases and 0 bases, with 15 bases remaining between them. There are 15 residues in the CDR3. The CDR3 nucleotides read TGTGCCATACACTCCGGGTCTCTTAGCAATCAGCCCCAGCATTTT. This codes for CAIHSGSLSNQPQHF.

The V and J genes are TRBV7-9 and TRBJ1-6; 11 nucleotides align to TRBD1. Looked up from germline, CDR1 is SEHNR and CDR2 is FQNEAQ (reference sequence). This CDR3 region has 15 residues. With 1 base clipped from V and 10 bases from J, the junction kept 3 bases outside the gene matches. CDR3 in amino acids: CASSLGGQGDSPLHF. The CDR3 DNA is TGTGCCAGCAGCTTAGGGGGACAGGGGGACTCACCCCTCCACTTT.

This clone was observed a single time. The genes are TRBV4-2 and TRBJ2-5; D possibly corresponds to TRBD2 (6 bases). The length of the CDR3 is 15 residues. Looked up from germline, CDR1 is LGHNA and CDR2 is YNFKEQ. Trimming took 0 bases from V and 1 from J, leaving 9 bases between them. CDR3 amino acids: CASSQDAGPQETQYF. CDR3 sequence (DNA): TGTGCCAGCAGCCAAGATGCGGGGCCCCAAGAGACCCAGTACTTC.

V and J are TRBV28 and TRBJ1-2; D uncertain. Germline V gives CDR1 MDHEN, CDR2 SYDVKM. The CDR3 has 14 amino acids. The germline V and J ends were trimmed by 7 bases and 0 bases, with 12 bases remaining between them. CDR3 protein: CASTLWGANYGYTF. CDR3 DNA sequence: TGTGCCAGCACTCTGTGGGGAGCTAACTATGGCTACACCTTC.

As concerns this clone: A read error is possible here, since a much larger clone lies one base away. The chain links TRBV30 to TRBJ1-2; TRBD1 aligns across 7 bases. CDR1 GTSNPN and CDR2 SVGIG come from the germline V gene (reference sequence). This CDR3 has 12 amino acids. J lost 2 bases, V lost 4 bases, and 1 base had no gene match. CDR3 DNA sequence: TGTGCCTGGAAACAGGGGAACTATGGCTACACCTTC. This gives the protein CAWKQGNYGYTF. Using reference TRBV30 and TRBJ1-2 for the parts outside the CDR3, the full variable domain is SQTIHQWPATLVQPVGSPLSLECTVEGTSNPNLYWYRQAAGRGLQLLFYSVGIGQISSEVPQNLSASRPQDRQFILSSKKLLLSDSGFYLCAWKQGNYGYTFGSGTRLTVV.

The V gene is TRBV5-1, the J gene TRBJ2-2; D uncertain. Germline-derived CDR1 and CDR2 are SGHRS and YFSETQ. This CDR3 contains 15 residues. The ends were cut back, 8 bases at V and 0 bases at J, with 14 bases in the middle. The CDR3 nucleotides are TGCGCCAGTAGAGACGTCAGCGCGAACACCGGGGAGCTGTTTTTT. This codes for CASRDVSANTGELFF.

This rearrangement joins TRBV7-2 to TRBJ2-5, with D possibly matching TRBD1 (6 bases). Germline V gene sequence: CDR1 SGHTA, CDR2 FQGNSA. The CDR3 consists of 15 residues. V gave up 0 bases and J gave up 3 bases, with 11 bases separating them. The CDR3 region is CASSLAWAGEETQYF. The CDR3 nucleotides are TGTGCCAGCAGCTTAGCGTGGGCAGGGGAAGAGACCCAGTACTTC.

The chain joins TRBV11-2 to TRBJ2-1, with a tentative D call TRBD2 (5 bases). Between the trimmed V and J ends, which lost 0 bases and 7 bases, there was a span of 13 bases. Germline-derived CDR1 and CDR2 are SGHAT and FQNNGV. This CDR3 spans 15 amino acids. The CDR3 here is CASSLDRGRGNEQFF. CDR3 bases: TGTGCCAGCAGCTTAGATCGTGGACGAGGGAATGAGCAGTTCTTC.

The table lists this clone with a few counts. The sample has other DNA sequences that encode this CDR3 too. The CDR3 spells CASSLGAGGTYEQYF. CDR3 nucleotides: TGCGCCAGCAGCTTGGGGGCAGGGGGCACCTACGAGCAGTACTTC. J is TRBJ2-7 and V is TRBV5-1; TRBD1 agrees at 8 bases. Looked up from germline, CDR1 is SGHRS and CDR2 is YFSETQ. This CDR3 has 15 amino acids. With V trimmed by 0 bases and J by 2 bases, 4 bases remained unmatched.

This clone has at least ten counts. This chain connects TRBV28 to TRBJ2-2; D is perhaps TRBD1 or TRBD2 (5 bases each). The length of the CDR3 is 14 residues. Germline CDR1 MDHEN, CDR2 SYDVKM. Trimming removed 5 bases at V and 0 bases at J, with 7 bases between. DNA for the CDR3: TGTGCCAGCAGTCCGGGACCGAACACCGGGGAGCTGTTTTTT. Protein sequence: CASSPGPNTGELFF.

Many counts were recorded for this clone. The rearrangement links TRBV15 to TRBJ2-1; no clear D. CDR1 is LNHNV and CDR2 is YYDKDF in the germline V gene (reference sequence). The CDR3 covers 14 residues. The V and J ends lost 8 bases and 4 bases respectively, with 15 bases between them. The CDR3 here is CATQIDVGYNEQFF. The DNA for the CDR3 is TGTGCCACCCAGATAGATGTCGGATACAATGAGCAGTTCTTC. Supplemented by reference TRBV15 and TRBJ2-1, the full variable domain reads DAMVIQNPRYQVTQFGKPVTLSCSQTLNHNVMYWYQQKSSQAPKLLFHYYDKDFNNEADTPDNFQSRRPNTSFCFLDIRSPGLGDTAMYLCATQIDVGYNEQFFGPGTRLTVL.

The CDR3 nucleotides read TGCGCCAGCAGTGCTCTCGGGCCCACGTACTCCTACGAGCAGTACTTC. Protein: CASSALGPTYSYEQYF. The V and J genes are TRBV10-2 and TRBJ2-7; D is undetermined. The germline V gene encodes CDR1 WSHSY and CDR2 SAAADI. The V end was cut by 4 bases, the J end by 0 bases, with 16 bases between. The CDR3 runs 16 residues.

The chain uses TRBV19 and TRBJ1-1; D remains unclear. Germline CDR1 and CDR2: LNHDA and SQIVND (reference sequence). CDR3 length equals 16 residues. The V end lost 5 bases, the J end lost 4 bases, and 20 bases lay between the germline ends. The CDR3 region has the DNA TGTGCCAGTAGTTCCCCGCGTCCACAGTGGAGCACTGAAGCTTTCTTT. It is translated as CASSSPRPQWSTEAFF.

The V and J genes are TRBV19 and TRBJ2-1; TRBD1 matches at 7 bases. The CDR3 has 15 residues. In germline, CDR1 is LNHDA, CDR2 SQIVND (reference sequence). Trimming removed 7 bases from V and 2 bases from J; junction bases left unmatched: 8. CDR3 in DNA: TGTGCCAGTATAGGCCGGGACAGAACCTACAATGAGCAGTTCTTC. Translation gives CASIGRDRTYNEQFF.

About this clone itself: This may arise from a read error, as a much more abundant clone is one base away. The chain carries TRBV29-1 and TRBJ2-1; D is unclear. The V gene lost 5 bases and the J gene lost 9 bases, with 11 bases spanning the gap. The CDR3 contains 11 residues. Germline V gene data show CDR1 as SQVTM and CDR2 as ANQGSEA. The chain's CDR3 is CSVRFGSEQFF. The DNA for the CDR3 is TGCAGCGTTCGCTTTGGAAGTGAGCAGTTCTTC.

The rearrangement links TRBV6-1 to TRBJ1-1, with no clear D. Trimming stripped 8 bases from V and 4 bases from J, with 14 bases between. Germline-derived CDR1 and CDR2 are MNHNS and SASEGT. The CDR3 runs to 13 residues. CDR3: CASGEESGTEAFF. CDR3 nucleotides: TGTGCCAGCGGAGAGGAATCGGGCACTGAAGCTTTCTTT.

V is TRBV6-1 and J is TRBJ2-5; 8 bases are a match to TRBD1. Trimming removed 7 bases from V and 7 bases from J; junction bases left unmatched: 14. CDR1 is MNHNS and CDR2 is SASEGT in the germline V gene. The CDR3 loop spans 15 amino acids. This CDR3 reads CASNRQGMPGGTQYF. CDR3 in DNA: TGTGCCAGCAATCGACAGGGGATGCCAGGAGGGACCCAGTACTTC.

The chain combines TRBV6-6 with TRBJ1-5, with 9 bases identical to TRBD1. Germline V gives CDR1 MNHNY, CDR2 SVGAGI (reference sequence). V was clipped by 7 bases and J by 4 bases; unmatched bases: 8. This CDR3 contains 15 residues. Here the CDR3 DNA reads TGTGCCAGCAACGCTCCGGGACAGGGTAATCAGCCCCAGCATTTT. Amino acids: CASNAPGQGNQPQHF.